This T cell receptor (beta chain) was retrieved from a study of shared clonotypes between healthy human individuals. This CDR3 comprises 12 residues. CDR1 and CDR2 (germline): WNHNN, SYGVQD (reference sequence). V was cut by 3 bases and J by 7 bases, with 10 bases left in between. Each of the donors was a healthy adult who was HIV-negative and had not had a recent acute infection or vaccination. This clone was seen only a few times. Profiled with immunoSEQ multiplex PCR; TCRdb holds only in-frame clones, not every one. The sample includes some 200,000 clones, 50% to 75% of them seen just once. Source material: memory CD4+ T cells sorted from blood. Subset given: CD45RA-negative fraction. This clonotype was obtained from a man younger than 40 in good health. This chain uses TRBV10-1 with TRBJ2-7; tentatively, D is TRBD1 (5 bases). The CDR3 loop is CASSDPGQEQYF. The CDR3 nucleotides are TGCGCCAGCAGTGACCCCGGACAAGAGCAGTACTTC.